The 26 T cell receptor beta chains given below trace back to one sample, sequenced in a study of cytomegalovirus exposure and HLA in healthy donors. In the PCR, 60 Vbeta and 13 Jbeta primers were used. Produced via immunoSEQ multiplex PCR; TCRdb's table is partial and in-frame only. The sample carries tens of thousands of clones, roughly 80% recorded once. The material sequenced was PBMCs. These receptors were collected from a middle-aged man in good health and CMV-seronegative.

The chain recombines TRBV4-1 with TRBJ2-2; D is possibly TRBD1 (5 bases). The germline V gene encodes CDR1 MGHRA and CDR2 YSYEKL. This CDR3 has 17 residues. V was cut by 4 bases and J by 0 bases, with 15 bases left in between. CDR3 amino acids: CASSLLLQGPNTGELFF. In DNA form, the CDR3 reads TGCGCCAGCAGCCTACTACTCCAGGGCCCGAACACCGGGGAGCTGTTTTTT.

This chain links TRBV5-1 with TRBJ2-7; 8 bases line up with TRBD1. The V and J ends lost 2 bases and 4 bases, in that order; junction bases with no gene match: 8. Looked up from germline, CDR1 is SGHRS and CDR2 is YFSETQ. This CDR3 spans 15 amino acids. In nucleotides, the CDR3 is TGCGCCAGCAGCTTACTGGCAGGGGGCAGTTACGAGCAGTACTTC. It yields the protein CASSLLAGGSYEQYF.

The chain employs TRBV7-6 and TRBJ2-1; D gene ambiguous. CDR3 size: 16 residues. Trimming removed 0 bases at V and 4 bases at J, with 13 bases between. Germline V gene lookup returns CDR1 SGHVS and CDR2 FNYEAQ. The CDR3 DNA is TGTGCCAGCAGCTTAGCCCCACCTATGACATACAATGAGCAGTTCTTC. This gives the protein CASSLAPPMTYNEQFF.

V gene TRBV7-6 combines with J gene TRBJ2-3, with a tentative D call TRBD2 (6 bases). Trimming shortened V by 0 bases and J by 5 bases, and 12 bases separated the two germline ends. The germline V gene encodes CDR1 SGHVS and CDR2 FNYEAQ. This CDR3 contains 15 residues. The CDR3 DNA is TGTGCCAGCAGCTTAGCGTCATTAGCGGTAGATACGCAGTATTTT. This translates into CASSLASLAVDTQYF.

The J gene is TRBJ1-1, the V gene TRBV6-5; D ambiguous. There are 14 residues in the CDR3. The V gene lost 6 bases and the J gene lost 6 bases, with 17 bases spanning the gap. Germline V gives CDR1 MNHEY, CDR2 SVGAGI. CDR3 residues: CASSSSGWAPEAFF. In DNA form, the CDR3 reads TGTGCCAGCAGCTCCTCCGGATGGGCGCCTGAAGCTTTCTTT.

The CDR3 spells CASSLGGSGSSEQYF. The CDR3 nucleotides are TGTGCCAGCAGCTTAGGGGGTAGCGGGAGTTCCGAGCAGTACTTC. The chain links TRBV7-9 to TRBJ2-7, with 9 bases fitting TRBD2. With V trimmed by 1 base and J by 6 bases, 7 bases remained unmatched. Germline V gene lookup returns CDR1 SEHNR and CDR2 FQNEAQ (reference sequence). The CDR3 runs to 15 residues.

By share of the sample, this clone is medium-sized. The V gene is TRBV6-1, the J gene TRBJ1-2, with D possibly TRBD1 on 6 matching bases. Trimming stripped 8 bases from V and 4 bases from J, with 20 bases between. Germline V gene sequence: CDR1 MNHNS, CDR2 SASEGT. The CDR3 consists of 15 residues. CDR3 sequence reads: CASWKMGAEIYGYTF. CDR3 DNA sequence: TGTGCCAGCTGGAAAATGGGGGCAGAGATCTATGGCTACACCTTC.

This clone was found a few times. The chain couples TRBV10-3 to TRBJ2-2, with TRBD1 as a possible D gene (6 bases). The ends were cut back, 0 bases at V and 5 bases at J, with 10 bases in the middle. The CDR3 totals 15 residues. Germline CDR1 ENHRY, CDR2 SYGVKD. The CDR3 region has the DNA TGTGCCATCAGTGAGTCGGGGGCGATAACCGGGGAGCTGTTTTTT. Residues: CAISESGAITGELFF.

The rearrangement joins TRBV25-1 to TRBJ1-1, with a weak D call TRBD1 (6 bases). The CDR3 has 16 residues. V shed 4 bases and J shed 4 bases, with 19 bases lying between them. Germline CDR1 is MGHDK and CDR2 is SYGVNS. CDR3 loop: CASSGGKGGVSTEAFF. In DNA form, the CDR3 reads TGTGCCAGCAGTGGAGGGAAGGGGGGGGTCTCCACTGAAGCTTTCTTT.

Written as DNA, the CDR3 is TGCGCCAGCAGCGAAGGACAGGGTCTGAATGAGCAGTTCTTC. The encoded protein is CASSEGQGLNEQFF. V is TRBV4-1 and J is TRBJ2-1; 8 nucleotides agree with TRBD1. Looked up from germline, CDR1 is MGHRA and CDR2 is YSYEKL. The CDR3 spans 14 residues. V lost 5 bases, J lost 7 bases, and 7 bases stayed unmatched.

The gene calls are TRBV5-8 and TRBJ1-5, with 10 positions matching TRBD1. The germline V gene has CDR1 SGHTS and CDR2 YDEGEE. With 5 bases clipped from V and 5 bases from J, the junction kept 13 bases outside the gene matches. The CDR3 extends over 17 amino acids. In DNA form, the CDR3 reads TGTGCCAGCAGACCAAACCTTCCGGGACAGGGGTATCAGCCCCAGCATTTT. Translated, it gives CASRPNLPGQGYQPQHF.

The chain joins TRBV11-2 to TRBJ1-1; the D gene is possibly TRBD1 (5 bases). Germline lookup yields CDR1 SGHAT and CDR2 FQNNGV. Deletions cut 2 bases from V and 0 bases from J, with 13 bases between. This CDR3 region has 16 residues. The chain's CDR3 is CASSLSGSGMNTEAFF. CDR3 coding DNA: TGTGCCAGCAGCTTATCGGGCTCAGGGATGAACACTGAAGCTTTCTTT. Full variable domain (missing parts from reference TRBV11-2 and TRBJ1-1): EAGVAQSPRYKIIEKRQSVAFWCNPISGHATLYWYQQILGQGPKLLIQFQNNGVVDDSQLPKDRFSAERLKGVDSTLKIQPAKLEDSAVYLCASSLSGSGMNTEAFFGQGTRLTVV.

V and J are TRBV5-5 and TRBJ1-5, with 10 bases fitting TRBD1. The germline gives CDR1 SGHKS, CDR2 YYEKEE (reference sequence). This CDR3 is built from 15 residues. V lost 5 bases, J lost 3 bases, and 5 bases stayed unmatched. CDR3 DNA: TGTGCCAGCAGATTGACAGGGGGCAACAATCAGCCCCAGCATTTT. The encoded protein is CASRLTGGNNQPQHF.

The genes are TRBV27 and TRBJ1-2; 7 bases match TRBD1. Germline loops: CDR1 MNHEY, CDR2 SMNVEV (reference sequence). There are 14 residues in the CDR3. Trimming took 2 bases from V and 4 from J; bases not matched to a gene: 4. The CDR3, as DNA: TGTGCCAGCAGTTTACGACAGGGAGGCTATGGCTACACCTTC. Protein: CASSLRQGGYGYTF.

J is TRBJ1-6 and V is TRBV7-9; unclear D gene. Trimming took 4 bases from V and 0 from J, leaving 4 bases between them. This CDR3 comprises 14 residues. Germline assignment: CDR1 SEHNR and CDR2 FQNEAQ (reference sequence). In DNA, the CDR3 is TGTGCCAGCAGCTCTTCCTCCTATAATTCACCCCTCCACTTT. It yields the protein CASSSSSYNSPLHF.

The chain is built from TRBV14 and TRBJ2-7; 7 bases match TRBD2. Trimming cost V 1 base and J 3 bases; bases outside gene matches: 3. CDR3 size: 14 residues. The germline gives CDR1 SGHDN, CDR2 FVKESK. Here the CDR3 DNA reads TGTGCCAGCAGCCAAGTGGCGGGAGTCTACGAGCAGTACTTC. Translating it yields CASSQVAGVYEQYF.

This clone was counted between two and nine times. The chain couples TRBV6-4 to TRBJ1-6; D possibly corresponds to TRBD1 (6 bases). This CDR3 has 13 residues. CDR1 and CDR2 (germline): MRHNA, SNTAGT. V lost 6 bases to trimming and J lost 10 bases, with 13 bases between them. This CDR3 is CASSQGLGSPLHF. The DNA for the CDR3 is TGTGCCAGCAGCCAGGGGTTGGGCTCACCCCTCCACTTT.

The CDR3 protein is CSVTGDRGLDEQYF. The CDR3 DNA reads as TGCAGCGTGACTGGGGACAGGGGGCTTGACGAGCAGTACTTC. V is TRBV29-1 and J is TRBJ2-7; TRBD1 matches at 12 bases. CDR3 length equals 14 residues. Germline loops: CDR1 SQVTM, CDR2 ANQGSEA. The V segment lost 6 bases and the J segment 5 bases; nucleotides outside the gene matches: 8.

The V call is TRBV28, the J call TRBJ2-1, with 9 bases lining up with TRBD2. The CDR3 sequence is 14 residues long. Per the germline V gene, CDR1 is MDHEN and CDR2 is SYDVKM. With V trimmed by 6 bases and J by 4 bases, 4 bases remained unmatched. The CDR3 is CASRTSGEYNEQFF. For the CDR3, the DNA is TGTGCCAGCAGGACTAGCGGAGAGTACAATGAGCAGTTCTTC.

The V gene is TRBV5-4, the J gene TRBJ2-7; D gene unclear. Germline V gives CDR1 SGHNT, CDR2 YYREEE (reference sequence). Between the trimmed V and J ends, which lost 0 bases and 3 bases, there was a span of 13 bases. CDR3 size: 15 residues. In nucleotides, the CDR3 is TGTGCCAGCAGCTTGGGGGCCCCAATGTTCTACGAGCAGTACTTC. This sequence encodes CASSLGAPMFYEQYF.

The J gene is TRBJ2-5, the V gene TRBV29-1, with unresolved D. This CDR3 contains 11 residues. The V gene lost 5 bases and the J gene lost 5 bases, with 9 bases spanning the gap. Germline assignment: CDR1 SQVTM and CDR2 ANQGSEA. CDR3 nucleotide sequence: TGCAGCGTTCAAGGCGGCGAGACCCAGTACTTC. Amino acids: CSVQGGETQYF.

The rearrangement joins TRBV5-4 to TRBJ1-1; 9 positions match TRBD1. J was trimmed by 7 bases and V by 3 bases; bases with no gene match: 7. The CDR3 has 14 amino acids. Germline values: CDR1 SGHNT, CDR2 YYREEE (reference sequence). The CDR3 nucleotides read TGTGCCAGCAGCTCGACAGGGGGAGAACTTGAAGCTTTCTTT. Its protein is CASSSTGGELEAFF.

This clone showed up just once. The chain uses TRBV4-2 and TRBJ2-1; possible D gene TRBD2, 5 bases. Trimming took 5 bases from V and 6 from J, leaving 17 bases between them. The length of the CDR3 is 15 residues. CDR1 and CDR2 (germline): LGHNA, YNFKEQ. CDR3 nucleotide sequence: TGTGCCAGCAGCTACGAGGAGGCCAACTCCAATGAGCAGTTCTTC. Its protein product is CASSYEEANSNEQFF.

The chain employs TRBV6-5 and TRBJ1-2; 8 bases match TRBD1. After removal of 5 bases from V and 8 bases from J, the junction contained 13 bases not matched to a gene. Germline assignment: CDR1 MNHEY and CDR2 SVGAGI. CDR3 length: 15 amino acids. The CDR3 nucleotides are TGTGCCAGCAGTACCCACGGGACAGGCCCGGCGGGCTACACCTTC. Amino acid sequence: CASSTHGTGPAGYTF.

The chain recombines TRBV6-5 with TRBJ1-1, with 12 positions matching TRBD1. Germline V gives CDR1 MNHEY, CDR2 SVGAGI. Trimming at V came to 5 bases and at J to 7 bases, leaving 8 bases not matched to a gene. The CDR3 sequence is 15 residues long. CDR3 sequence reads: CASSLRDRGRGEAFF. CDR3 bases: TGTGCCAGCAGTCTAAGGGACAGGGGGCGAGGTGAAGCTTTCTTT.

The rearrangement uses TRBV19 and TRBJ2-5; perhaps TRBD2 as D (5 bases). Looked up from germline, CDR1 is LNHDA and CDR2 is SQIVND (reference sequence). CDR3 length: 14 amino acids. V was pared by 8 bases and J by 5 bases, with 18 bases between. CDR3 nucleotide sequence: TGTGCCAGTGAGGATGGTGGGAGTAGTGAGACCCAGTACTTC. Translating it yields CASEDGGSSETQYF.